Listed below are T cell receptor beta chains from one sample, sequenced in a study of human T cells and chemical hapten exposure. Each CDR3 protein gets one entry after TCRdb re-called the RACE reads with MiXCR. The table includes about 90,000 distinct CDR3 sequences, roughly a tenth detected once. The sequencing used whole blood, collected in connection with sensitization to the hapten diphenylcyclopropenone (DPC). These receptors came from a woman in her 30s with alopecia areata. Some clones in this sample may be carry-over from other donors' samples. Each CDR3 is given with its conserved first and last residue. D genes are given only for firm matches. The size field is filled for only some rows; it gives once, few, many or a size class.

j_call: TRBJ1-1
d_call: .
clone_size: .
v_call: TRBV4-3
cdr3_nt: TGCGCCAGCAGCCAAGGGGCAGGGCCCACTGAAGCTTTCTTT
cdr3_aa: CASSQGAGPTEAFF

j_call: TRBJ2-1
d_call: .
clone_size: few
v_call: TRBV20-1
cdr3_nt: TGCAGTGCTAGGGGGAACACGAGACGGTTCTTC
cdr3_aa: CSARGNTRRFF

j_call: TRBJ2-1
d_call: .
clone_size: few
v_call: TRBV28
cdr3_nt: TGTGCCAGCAGTTTAGGGGGAGTAGGAAACAATGAGCAGTTCTTC
cdr3_aa: CASSLGGVGNNEQFF

j_call: TRBJ2-3
d_call: .
clone_size: .
v_call: TRBV29-1
cdr3_nt: TGCAGCGTTGAATTCCGGGGGACAGATACGCAGTATTTT
cdr3_aa: CSVEFRGTDTQYF

j_call: TRBJ1-1
d_call: .
clone_size: many
v_call: TRBV6-1
cdr3_nt: TGTGCCAGCACCAAAAGTGGGGTTCTGAACACTGAAGCTTTCTTT
cdr3_aa: CASTKSGVLNTEAFF

j_call: TRBJ2-1
d_call: .
clone_size: .
v_call: TRBV28
cdr3_nt: TGTGCCAGCCTTTATAAGGGGAACAATGAGCAGTTCTTC
cdr3_aa: CASLYKGNNEQFF

j_call: TRBJ2-4
d_call: .
clone_size: many
v_call: TRBV7-6
cdr3_nt: TGTGCCAGCAGACCTAAGTGGGGGATGGACACTCTAGCCAAAAACATTCAGTACTTC
cdr3_aa: CASRPKWGMDTLAKNIQYF

j_call: TRBJ1-2
d_call: .
clone_size: many
v_call: TRBV2
cdr3_nt: TGTGCCAGCAGTGAAGTTACACCTAATCAGGGAGGCTACACCTTC
cdr3_aa: CASSEVTPNQGGYTF

j_call: TRBJ2-6
d_call: TRBD1
clone_size: many
v_call: TRBV15
cdr3_nt: TGTGCCACCAGCAGAGACAGGGGGATCGAGGCCAACGTCCTGACTTTC
cdr3_aa: CATSRDRGIEANVLTF

j_call: TRBJ1-5
d_call: TRBD1
clone_size: many
v_call: TRBV20-1
cdr3_nt: TGCAGTGCTAGGGACAGGGGTAACTCGGGGCAGCCCCAGCATTTT
cdr3_aa: CSARDRGNSGQPQHF

j_call: TRBJ1-6
d_call: .
clone_size: many
v_call: TRBV5-6
cdr3_nt: TGTGCCAGCAGCTTGGATAGGGCACCCCTCCACTTT
cdr3_aa: CASSLDRAPLHF

j_call: TRBJ1-2
d_call: .
clone_size: many
v_call: TRBV6-4
cdr3_nt: TGTGCCAGCAGTGACTCGGGGGAGGCAGGCGTGACCTTC
cdr3_aa: CASSDSGEAGVTF

j_call: TRBJ2-7
d_call: TRBD2
clone_size: .
v_call: TRBV3-1
cdr3_nt: TGTGCCAGCAGCCCAGAAGGACTAGCGGGAGAGAAGGGATACGAGCAGTACTTC
cdr3_aa: CASSPEGLAGEKGYEQYF

j_call: TRBJ2-3
d_call: .
clone_size: .
v_call: TRBV6-1
cdr3_nt: TGTGCCAGCACGGGGCGGGGTTCATGGTCAGATACGCAGTATTTT
cdr3_aa: CASTGRGSWSDTQYF

j_call: TRBJ1-4
d_call: TRBD1
clone_size: many
v_call: TRBV20-1
cdr3_nt: TGCAGTGCTAGGGACAGGTTCTTCGAAAAACTGTTTTTT
cdr3_aa: CSARDRFFEKLFF

j_call: TRBJ2-5
d_call: TRBD2
clone_size: many
v_call: TRBV10-3
cdr3_nt: TGTGCCATCAGGGCGAGCGGGAGTAGTGTTGAGACCCAGTACTTC
cdr3_aa: CAIRASGSSVETQYF

j_call: TRBJ2-5
d_call: .
clone_size: .
v_call: TRBV28
cdr3_nt: TGTGCCAGCAGACCCCCGGGACCTGAGACCCAGTACTTC
cdr3_aa: CASRPPGPETQYF

j_call: TRBJ2-7
d_call: TRBD1
clone_size: few
v_call: TRBV13
cdr3_nt: TGTGCCAGCAGCCAGACCGCGGGACAGGGCCCCATGGGGGAGCAGTACTTC
cdr3_aa: CASSQTAGQGPMGEQYF

j_call: TRBJ2-6
d_call: .
clone_size: many
v_call: TRBV28
cdr3_nt: TGTGCCAGCAGTCCAGGGGCCGCTGGGGCCAACGTCCTGACTTTC
cdr3_aa: CASSPGAAGANVLTF

j_call: TRBJ1-5
d_call: TRBD1
clone_size: many
v_call: TRBV28
cdr3_nt: TGTGCCAGCAGCCGAACAGGGGTGCAGCCCCAGCATTTT
cdr3_aa: CASSRTGVQPQHF

j_call: TRBJ2-5
d_call: .
clone_size: few
v_call: TRBV5-1
cdr3_nt: TGCGCCAGCAGCCCACCGACAGGACAAGAGACCCAGTACTTC
cdr3_aa: CASSPPTGQETQYF

j_call: TRBJ2-1
d_call: .
clone_size: .
v_call: TRBV7-7
cdr3_nt: TGTGCCAGCAGCTTAGACCAAGCTCGGGAGCAGTTCTTC
cdr3_aa: CASSLDQAREQFF

j_call: TRBJ1-2
d_call: .
clone_size: .
v_call: TRBV4-1
cdr3_nt: TGCGCCAGCAGCCAAGAGAACCGCTATCGCTACACCTTC
cdr3_aa: CASSQENRYRYTF

j_call: TRBJ2-5
d_call: .
clone_size: many
v_call: TRBV28
cdr3_nt: TGTGCCAGCAGCACCGCCGGGCGTTACCTGTCACAAGAGACCCAGTACTTC
cdr3_aa: CASSTAGRYLSQETQYF

j_call: TRBJ2-6
d_call: .
clone_size: many
v_call: TRBV5-1
cdr3_nt: TGCGCCAGCAGCTCGGACGGTTCTGGGGCCAACGTCCTGACTTTC
cdr3_aa: CASSSDGSGANVLTF

j_call: TRBJ2-3
d_call: TRBD1
clone_size: many
v_call: TRBV7-8
cdr3_nt: TGTGCCAGCAGCTTAGCCAACGACAGGGCAGATACGCAGTATTTT
cdr3_aa: CASSLANDRADTQYF

j_call: TRBJ2-7
d_call: TRBD1
clone_size: few
v_call: TRBV20-1
cdr3_nt: TGCAGTGCTCACATGGACAGGCCCGAGCAGTACTTC
cdr3_aa: CSAHMDRPEQYF

j_call: TRBJ2-1
d_call: TRBD2
clone_size: .
v_call: TRBV4-3
cdr3_nt: TGCGCCAGCAGCCAACAGGCTAGCGGGGTGTACAATGAGCAGTTCTTC
cdr3_aa: CASSQQASGVYNEQFF

j_call: TRBJ2-1
d_call: .
clone_size: .
v_call: TRBV7-2
cdr3_nt: TGTGCCAGCAGCTTAGGAAACAATGAGCAGTTCTTC
cdr3_aa: CASSLGNNEQFF

j_call: TRBJ1-2
d_call: .
clone_size: few
v_call: TRBV4-2
cdr3_nt: TGTGCCAGCAGCCAAGAAGGTGGCGGCCTAAGGGGAGGCTACACCTTC
cdr3_aa: CASSQEGGGLRGGYTF

j_call: TRBJ2-1
d_call: TRBD1
clone_size: few
v_call: TRBV7-2
cdr3_nt: TGTGCCAGCAGTCGGGGACAGGGTGTAGCTGTTTACTACAATGAGCAGTTCTTC
cdr3_aa: CASSRGQGVAVYYNEQFF

j_call: TRBJ2-1
d_call: .
clone_size: few
v_call: TRBV6-2/TRBV6-3
cdr3_nt: TGTGCCAGCAGATACAAGACGGACAATGAGCAGTTCTTC
cdr3_aa: CASRYKTDNEQFF

j_call: TRBJ2-5
d_call: TRBD2
clone_size: .
v_call: TRBV5-5
cdr3_nt: TGTGCCAGCAGAGCAGCGGGAAGGGAGACCCAGTACTTC
cdr3_aa: CASRAAGRETQYF

j_call: TRBJ2-3
d_call: TRBD2
clone_size: few
v_call: TRBV10-3
cdr3_nt: TGTGCCATCAGTGAACTAGCGGGGGGGCCAGGAGATACGCAGTATTTT
cdr3_aa: CAISELAGGPGDTQYF

j_call: TRBJ2-2
d_call: TRBD2
clone_size: few
v_call: TRBV7-7
cdr3_nt: TGTGCTAGCAGCTCGCTAGCGGGAGTCGAAGTCGGGGAGCTGTTTTTT
cdr3_aa: CASSSLAGVEVGELFF

j_call: TRBJ2-4
d_call: TRBD1
clone_size: .
v_call: TRBV27
cdr3_nt: TGTGCCAGCAGTCCGGACAGGGGTCAGATCATTCAGTACTTC
cdr3_aa: CASSPDRGQIIQYF

j_call: TRBJ2-1
d_call: .
clone_size: few
v_call: TRBV28
cdr3_nt: TGTGCCAGCAAACTGGAGGCAGAGCAGTTCTTC
cdr3_aa: CASKLEAEQFF

j_call: TRBJ1-4
d_call: TRBD1
clone_size: .
v_call: TRBV6-5
cdr3_nt: TGTGCCAGCAGTTACGCACCGACAGGGGGCTACGGTGAAAAACTGTTTTTT
cdr3_aa: CASSYAPTGGYGEKLFF

j_call: TRBJ2-2
d_call: .
clone_size: .
v_call: TRBV5-1
cdr3_nt: TGCGCCAGCAGGGCAGGGACGGTCACCGGGGAGCTGTTTTTT
cdr3_aa: CASRAGTVTGELFF

j_call: TRBJ2-6
d_call: TRBD1
clone_size: few
v_call: TRBV6-2/TRBV6-3
cdr3_nt: TGTGCCAGCAGTTGGGGGACAGGTAGCTCTGGGGCCAACGTCCTGACTTTC
cdr3_aa: CASSWGTGSSGANVLTF

j_call: TRBJ2-5
d_call: TRBD2
clone_size: many
v_call: TRBV7-9
cdr3_nt: TGTGCCAGCAGCCCCGTCTGGGGGGGCCAAGAGACCCAGTACTTC
cdr3_aa: CASSPVWGGQETQYF

j_call: TRBJ2-1
d_call: .
clone_size: few
v_call: TRBV11-2
cdr3_nt: TGTGCCAGCAGCTTAACTAGCCTCGGGGGAAATGAGCAGTTCTTC
cdr3_aa: CASSLTSLGGNEQFF

j_call: TRBJ1-2
d_call: .
clone_size: few
v_call: TRBV30
cdr3_nt: TGTGCCTGGAGTAGGGGACCGGGACGGGCTTCGGCGGATTATGGCTACACCTTC
cdr3_aa: CAWSRGPGRASADYGYTF

j_call: TRBJ2-3
d_call: .
clone_size: many
v_call: TRBV6-5
cdr3_nt: TGTGCCAGCAGTTACGGGTTTAACGGCGGCACAGATACGCAGTATTTT
cdr3_aa: CASSYGFNGGTDTQYF

j_call: TRBJ1-4
d_call: .
clone_size: few
v_call: TRBV7-2
cdr3_nt: TGTGCCAGCAGCCACACAACGAACTTTAACGAAAAACTGTTTTTT
cdr3_aa: CASSHTTNFNEKLFF

j_call: TRBJ2-7
d_call: .
clone_size: .
v_call: TRBV4-2
cdr3_nt: TGTGCCAGCAGCCCGGAACGAGGCGGGGCCTACGAGCAGTACTTC
cdr3_aa: CASSPERGGAYEQYF

j_call: TRBJ2-1
d_call: .
clone_size: many
v_call: TRBV7-9
cdr3_nt: TGTGCCAGCAGCTTAGGACGACTGGATGACTCTAGCGCCCACAATGAGCAGTTCTTC
cdr3_aa: CASSLGRLDDSSAHNEQFF

j_call: TRBJ1-2
d_call: .
clone_size: few
v_call: TRBV28
cdr3_nt: TGTGCCAGCAGACTTATATCCTACACCTTC
cdr3_aa: CASRLISYTF

j_call: TRBJ1-6
d_call: .
clone_size: few
v_call: TRBV4-1
cdr3_nt: TGCGCCAGCAGCTCCAAGAGGTTGGAGCGATCTAATAATTCACCCCTCCACTTT
cdr3_aa: CASSSKRLERSNNSPLHF

j_call: TRBJ2-7
d_call: TRBD2
clone_size: few
v_call: TRBV6-4
cdr3_nt: TGTGCCAGCAGTGTAACTAGCGGAAGCTCCTACGAGCAGTACTTC
cdr3_aa: CASSVTSGSSYEQYF

j_call: TRBJ1-5
d_call: .
clone_size: .
v_call: TRBV18
cdr3_nt: TGTGCCAGCTCAATGGACAGTAGCAATCAGCCCCAGCATTTT
cdr3_aa: CASSMDSSNQPQHF

j_call: TRBJ2-2
d_call: .
clone_size: many
v_call: TRBV20-1
cdr3_nt: TGCAGTGCTAGAGAGCTAGCAGAAGACACCGGGGAGCTGTTTTTT
cdr3_aa: CSARELAEDTGELFF

j_call: TRBJ1-5
d_call: TRBD1
clone_size: .
v_call: TRBV5-6
cdr3_nt: TGTGCCAGCAGCATTCAGGGGGTTCGGGGCCAGCCCCAGCATTTT
cdr3_aa: CASSIQGVRGQPQHF

j_call: TRBJ2-1
d_call: .
clone_size: many
v_call: TRBV11-3
cdr3_nt: TGTGCCAGCAGCCTGGACAATGAGCAGTTCTTC
cdr3_aa: CASSLDNEQFF

j_call: TRBJ1-5
d_call: .
clone_size: .
v_call: TRBV27
cdr3_nt: TGTGCCAGCAGTTTGAAGAGAGTGGGTCAGCCCCAGCATTTT
cdr3_aa: CASSLKRVGQPQHF